This T cell receptor (beta chain) comes out of a study of read filtering for tumor transcriptome and immune sequencing. Study background: IR-seq gave about 4.05 to 11 million TCR reads per sample; RNA-seq gave roughly 80 to 1273. Study findings and constraints: IR-seq captured clonotypes deeper and more reliably than RNA-seq. Single-read clonotypes: roughly 86% of IR-seq clonotypes (approximately 4% of reads), 74.6% of RNA-seq clonotypes (44.6% of reads).

The sample holds many counts of this clonotype. Its antigen is as yet unknown. This may arise from a read error, as a much more abundant clone is one base away. In germline, CDR1 is LNHDA, CDR2 SQIVND (reference sequence). CDR3 length: 15 residues. This library used approximately 0.4 ug RNA and molecular barcoded adaptors spanning alpha/delta and beta/gamma chains. In TCRdb, the reads were re-called with MiXCR into one record per CDR3 protein. The table lists roughly 25,000 distinct CDR3 sequences, 20% to 25% of them singletons. Sequenced input: a population of CD138-negative cells sorted from bone marrow. This TCR was recovered from a donor aged 40 or older with multiple myeloma. This chain connects TRBV19 to TRBJ2-1, with D perhaps matching TRBD2 (5 bases). CDR3 loop: CASSIGRGGGYEQSF. CDR3 sequence (DNA): TGTGCCAGTAGTATTGGGCGCGGAGGAGGCTATGAGCAGTCCTTC.